One sample yielded the 32 T cell receptor beta chains listed below, sequenced in a study of T cell changes during pregnancy in multiple sclerosis. TCRdb's table, derived via immunoSEQ multiplex PCR, lists solely in-frame clones and lacks some. The data show 40,000 to 55,000 clones, with approximately 89% seen just once and approximately 2.9% held by the top ten. The specimen was CD8+ T cells from peripheral blood mononuclear cells, collected in the second trimester of pregnancy. Source of these receptors: a female donor with multiple sclerosis, enrolled in a pregnancy study.

The rearrangement links TRBV6-4 to TRBJ2-6, with D maybe TRBD2 (6 bases). Trimming removed 0 bases from V and 3 bases from J, with 6 bases in between. The CDR3 extends over 15 amino acids. Germline CDR1 MRHNA, CDR2 SNTAGT. This CDR3 reads CASSDSSGGANVLTF. The CDR3, as DNA: TGTGCCAGCAGTGACTCTAGCGGTGGGGCCAACGTCCTGACTTTC.

This clone was picked up one time. This rearrangement joins TRBV7-8 to TRBJ2-3; 12 bases are a match to TRBD2. V was clipped by 3 bases and J by 4 bases; unmatched bases: 8. Looked up from germline, CDR1 is SGHVS and CDR2 is FQNEAQ. This CDR3 has 17 amino acids. The CDR3 region has the DNA TGTGCCAGCAGCTTTAGGACTAGCGGGGAGTTATCAGATACGCAGTATTTT. It is translated as CASSFRTSGELSDTQYF.

The chain carries TRBV7-3 and TRBJ2-1; no clear D. Trimming shortened V by 5 bases and J by 0 bases, and 11 bases separated the two germline ends. Per germline, CDR1 SGHTA and CDR2 FQGTGA. The CDR3 consists of 15 residues. CDR3 nucleotides: TGTGCCAGCAGCCCCGACTCCAGCTCCTACAATGAGCAGTTCTTC. It encodes CASSPDSSSYNEQFF.

The rearrangement uses TRBV7-7 and TRBJ2-2; D is unclear. CDR3 length: 16 amino acids. Germline V gives CDR1 SSHAT, CDR2 FNYEAQ (reference sequence). Trimming cost V 8 bases and J 4 bases, with 20 bases left between them. CDR3 loop: CASSDLNSPTTGELFF. The CDR3 region has the DNA TGTGCCAGCTCTGACCTCAATAGCCCTACCACCGGGGAGCTGTTTTTT.

This sequence joins TRBV4-1 and TRBJ2-5; 7 nucleotides align to TRBD1. The better agreement between TRBJ2-7 and the DNA end casts doubt on the J call. The CDR3 sequence is 14 residues long. The germline gives CDR1 MGHRA, CDR2 YSYEKL. For the CDR3, the DNA is TGCGCCAGCAGCCCCATGACAGGGCTGGACGAGCAGTACTTC. Protein product: CASSPMTGLDEQYF.

The chain couples TRBV4-1 to TRBJ1-4, with D hard to call. The germline V and J ends were trimmed by 4 bases and 3 bases, with 9 bases remaining between them. Germline CDR1 reads MGHRA; CDR2 reads YSYEKL. The CDR3 has 14 residues. This CDR3 reads CASSPPGPNEKLFF. CDR3 in DNA: TGCGCCAGCAGCCCCCCAGGTCCTAATGAAAAACTGTTTTTT.

The J gene is TRBJ2-3, the V gene TRBV27; D is perhaps TRBD2 (5 bases). Germline CDR1 and CDR2: MNHEY and SMNVEV (reference sequence). CDR3 length: 13 amino acids. Trimming pared 5 bases from V and 4 bases from J, leaving 10 bases between. CDR3 bases: TGTGCCAGCAGTCCCCAGGAGGCAGATACGCAGTATTTT. It translates to CASSPQEADTQYF.

The chain uses TRBV11-2 and TRBJ2-5, with 10 bases identical to TRBD1. The CDR3 is made up of 15 amino acids. Germline CDR1 reads SGHAT; CDR2 reads FQNNGV. With V trimmed by 4 bases and J by 4 bases, 6 bases remained unmatched. CDR3 region: CASSWGQGIGETQYF. CDR3 nucleotides: TGTGCCAGCAGCTGGGGACAGGGGATTGGAGAGACCCAGTACTTC.

This chain links TRBV6-5 with TRBJ1-5; TRBD1 agrees at 9 bases. Germline CDR1 and CDR2: MNHEY and SVGAGI. V shed 8 bases, J shed 6 bases, and the junction held 8 bases outside the gene matches. The CDR3 extends over 14 amino acids. CDR3 nucleotide sequence: TGTGCCAGCCGACAGGGACAGGGTGTTCAGCCCCAGCATTTT. This sequence encodes CASRQGQGVQPQHF.

The chain links TRBV2 to TRBJ1-6; perhaps TRBD1 as D (6 bases). With 7 bases removed from V and 7 bases from J, the gap between germline ends came to 11 bases. Per germline, CDR1 SNHLY and CDR2 FYNNEI. This CDR3 has 13 residues. DNA for the CDR3: TGTGCCAGCACAGGACAGCCGAATTCACCCCTCCACTTT. It encodes CASTGQPNSPLHF.

CDR3 sequence reads: CASSVATSGLYNEQFF. The CDR3 DNA is TGTGCCAGCAGCGTAGCCACTAGCGGGCTATACAATGAGCAGTTCTTC. The V call is TRBV9, the J call TRBJ2-1; 9 nucleotides match TRBD2. The CDR3 is 16 amino acids. In germline, CDR1 is SGDLS, CDR2 YYNGEE. J was trimmed by 4 bases and V by 0 bases; bases with no gene match: 5.

The chain is built from TRBV7-3 and TRBJ2-3, with D maybe TRBD1 (5 bases). CDR1 and CDR2 (germline): SGHTA, FQGTGA. This CDR3 is built from 15 residues. The germline V and J ends were trimmed by 5 bases and 1 base, with 13 bases remaining between them. In DNA form, the CDR3 reads TGTGCCAGCAGCCAAGGGGATTACGGCACAGATACGCAGTATTTT. It translates to CASSQGDYGTDTQYF.

V usage is TRBV7-9 and J usage is TRBJ1-1; possible D gene TRBD1, 5 bases. V was cut by 11 bases and J by 4 bases, with 23 bases left in between. Germline assignment: CDR1 SEHNR and CDR2 FQNEAQ (reference sequence). CDR3 length: 15 amino acids. CDR3 coding DNA: TGTGCCTCCCAAGGGGCAGTGGTAATAAGCACTGAAGCTTTCTTT. Amino acid sequence: CASQGAVVISTEAFF.

The chain recombines TRBV2 with TRBJ1-5, with 9 bases that match TRBD1. Looked up from germline, CDR1 is SNHLY and CDR2 is FYNNEI. The CDR3 is 15 residues long. V lost 6 bases and J lost 1; bases outside the gene matches: 4. The CDR3 DNA sequence: TGTGCCAGCAGGGTGGGACAGGGAAGCAATCAGCCCCAGCATTTT. The encoded protein is CASRVGQGSNQPQHF. The whole variable domain, filled in from reference TRBV2 and TRBJ1-5, reads EPEVTQTPSHQVTQMGQEVILRCVPISNHLYFYWYRQILGQKVEFLVSFYNNEISEKSEIFDDQFSVERPDGSNFTLKIRSTKLEDSAMYFCASRVGQGSNQPQHFGDGTRLSIL.

The V and J genes are TRBV9 and TRBJ1-5, with a possible D match to TRBD1 (6 bases). Looked up from germline, CDR1 is SGDLS and CDR2 is YYNGEE. Trimming cost V 2 bases and J 7 bases, with 16 bases left between them. The CDR3 loop spans 15 amino acids. In DNA form, the CDR3 reads TGTGCCAGCAGCGTCGGTGGGGGGGCAGGACAGCCCCAGCATTTT. Its translation is CASSVGGGAGQPQHF.

The chain recombines TRBV6-5 with TRBJ2-3, with D tentatively TRBD2 (6 bases). CDR1 MNHEY and CDR2 SVGAGI come from the germline V gene. V gave up 5 bases and J gave up 2 bases, with 11 bases separating them. This CDR3 is 14 amino acids long. The CDR3 reads CASSQRTITDTQYF. The DNA of the CDR3 is TGTGCCAGCAGTCAAAGGACTATCACAGATACGCAGTATTTT.

The chain combines TRBV5-6 with TRBJ2-3; 8 positions match TRBD1. The CDR3 length is 18 residues. Germline CDR1 and CDR2: SGHDT and YYEEEE. Losses at the gene ends were 3 bases for V and 4 bases for J; bases not matched to a gene: 16. Written as DNA, the CDR3 is TGTGCCAGCAGCTCTATAAAGGACAGGGCGAAAGGAGCAGATACGCAGTATTTT. Translating gives CASSSIKDRAKGADTQYF.

This chain joins TRBV7-9 and TRBJ1-4; D not certain. Germline-derived CDR1 and CDR2 are SEHNR and FQNEAQ (reference sequence). This CDR3 contains 15 residues. V was pared by 3 bases and J by 8 bases, with 16 bases between. DNA for the CDR3: TGTGCCAGCAGCTTCCCGGAGGGTATTAAGGAAAAACTGTTTTTT. Its translation: CASSFPEGIKEKLFF.

V usage is TRBV19 and J usage is TRBJ2-7; D is undetermined. The CDR3 is 13 residues long. CDR1 is LNHDA, CDR2 SQIVND, per germline (reference sequence). The V end lost 4 bases, the J end lost 1 base, and 8 bases lay between the germline ends. The DNA of the CDR3 is TGTGCCAGTAGTAGTGGGCCGTCCTACGAGCAGTACTTC. Translated, it gives CASSSGPSYEQYF.

The rearrangement joins TRBV19 to TRBJ2-2; TRBD2 is a possible D gene (5 bases). The CDR3 length is 13 residues. Trimming cost V 8 bases and J 6 bases, with 13 bases left between them. The V gene's germline CDR1 is LNHDA and CDR2 SQIVND (reference sequence). The CDR3 region has the DNA TGTGCCAGTGGATACGGGGTTGCCGGGGAGCTGTTTTTT. The encoded protein is CASGYGVAGELFF.

The V call is TRBV5-6, the J call TRBJ2-7, with D possibly TRBD2 on 5 matching bases. The CDR3 runs 13 residues. Trimming pared 3 bases from V and 2 bases from J, leaving 9 bases between. Germline CDR1 and CDR2: SGHDT and YYEEEE. The CDR3 sequence is CASSSTGTYEQYF. CDR3 sequence (DNA): TGTGCCAGCAGCTCGACCGGGACCTACGAGCAGTACTTC.

This sequence joins TRBV4-3 and TRBJ2-1; 9 bases fit TRBD1. The CDR3 totals 16 residues. V lost 4 bases and J lost 8; bases outside the gene matches: 12. Per the germline V gene, CDR1 is LGHNA and CDR2 is YSLEER. CDR3 amino acids: CASSPHGDREIDEQFF. The DNA of the CDR3 is TGCGCCAGCAGCCCGCACGGGGACAGGGAGATTGATGAGCAGTTCTTC.

The CDR3 region is CSVVGDEQYF. CDR3 sequence (DNA): TGCAGCGTTGTCGGGGACGAGCAGTACTTC. The rearrangement uses TRBV29-1 and TRBJ2-7; the D gene is possibly TRBD2 (5 bases). Germline V gene data show CDR1 as SQVTM and CDR2 as ANQGSEA. Between the trimmed V and J ends, which lost 4 bases and 5 bases, there was a span of 6 bases. This CDR3 has 10 amino acids.

The CDR3 DNA sequence: TGTGCCAGCAGCTTCGGGGGCAATCAGCCCCAGCATTTT. It specifies CASSFGGNQPQHF. The gene calls are TRBV5-5 and TRBJ1-5, with D unresolved. Germline CDR1 reads SGHKS; CDR2 reads YYEKEE (reference sequence). V shed 2 bases and J shed 2 bases, with 5 bases lying between them. This CDR3 comprises 13 residues.

This chain connects TRBV4-2 to TRBJ2-5; possible D gene TRBD2, 6 bases. Judging by the DNA end, TRBJ2-7 fits better; the J call may be wrong. The CDR3 is made up of 17 amino acids. Germline V gives CDR1 LGHNA, CDR2 YNFKEQ. The CDR3, as DNA: TGTGCCAGCAGCCAAGAAGGAGGGGTCGCGCCCTCCTACGAGCAGTACTTC. Its translation: CASSQEGGVAPSYEQYF.

V gene TRBV4-1 combines with J gene TRBJ1-4; TRBD1 is a possible D gene (5 bases). V dropped 8 bases and J dropped 3 bases, with 10 bases sitting between them. The CDR3 has 13 amino acids. The V gene's germline CDR1 is MGHRA and CDR2 YSYEKL. As DNA, the CDR3 is TGCGCCAGCCGGGGGTTTCCTAATGAAAAACTGTTTTTT. This encodes CASRGFPNEKLFF.

The rearrangement links TRBV7-6 to TRBJ1-1, with 9 bases identical to TRBD1. With V trimmed by 5 bases and J by 6 bases, 10 bases remained unmatched. Per germline, CDR1 SGHVS and CDR2 FNYEAQ. The CDR3 is 15 residues long. DNA for the CDR3: TGTGCCAGCAGCCTCAGGACAGGGGAAAACTCTGAAGCTTTCTTT. Amino acid sequence: CASSLRTGENSEAFF. The full variable domain, with the rest looked up from reference TRBV7-6 and TRBJ1-1, is GAGVSQSPRYKVTKRGQDVALRCDPISGHVSLYWYRQALGQGPEFLTYFNYEAQQDKSGLPNDRFSAERPEGSISTLTIQRTEQRDSAMYRCASSLRTGENSEAFFGQGTRLTVV.

This clone was seen a single time. The rearrangement links TRBV5-6 to TRBJ2-3, with 9 bases matching TRBD2. This CDR3 has 16 residues. J was trimmed by 3 bases and V by 4 bases; bases with no gene match: 9. Germline CDR1 reads SGHDT; CDR2 reads YYEEEE. CDR3: CASSRDAGGPTDTQYF. The CDR3 bases are TGTGCCAGCAGCAGAGACGCGGGGGGGCCGACAGATACGCAGTATTTT.

The chain is built from TRBV9 and TRBJ2-7, with TRBD1 as a possible D gene (5 bases). From germline, CDR1 is SGDLS and CDR2 YYNGEE. With 1 base removed from V and 5 bases from J, the gap between germline ends came to 10 bases. The CDR3 loop spans 13 amino acids. In DNA, the CDR3 is TGTGCCAGCAGCGTACAGGGCTTCGACGAGCAGTACTTC. Translating gives CASSVQGFDEQYF.

The CDR3 region has the DNA TGCAGCGTTGAAAGCGGGGGGGGCCTCAATGAGCAGTTCTTC. Translating gives CSVESGGGLNEQFF. J is TRBJ2-1 and V is TRBV29-1; 10 bases fit TRBD2. The length of the CDR3 is 14 residues. V shed 2 bases, J shed 6 bases, and the junction held 4 bases outside the gene matches. The germline CDR1 and CDR2 sequences are SQVTM and ANQGSEA.

Only one count was recorded for this clone. V usage is TRBV4-2 and J usage is TRBJ2-7; D unclear. The CDR3 length is 14 residues. V lost 5 bases to trimming and J lost 5 bases, with 16 bases between them. Germline assignment: CDR1 LGHNA and CDR2 YNFKEQ. In nucleotides, the CDR3 is TGTGCCAGCAGCTTGGTGGCAGGATCAAACGAGCAGTACTTC. Its translation is CASSLVAGSNEQYF.

The chain recombines TRBV27 with TRBJ2-3, with 10 bases that match TRBD2. From germline, CDR1 is MNHEY and CDR2 SMNVEV (reference sequence). With 5 bases clipped from V and 3 bases from J, the junction kept 14 bases outside the gene matches. CDR3 length equals 18 residues. CDR3 sequence reads: CASSPLPPFSGGTDTQYF. The CDR3 nucleotides are TGTGCCAGCAGTCCCTTACCCCCCTTTAGCGGGGGGACAGATACGCAGTATTTT.